These 16 T cell receptor beta chains originate from one sample sequenced in a study of blood T cell repertoires in COVID-19. TCRdb keeps only in-frame clones here, not all; method: immunoSEQ multiplex PCR. The sample has about 360,000 clones; around 86% are singletons. Specimen: peripheral blood. These receptors were taken from a human donor in a cohort sampled during active COVID-19.

This rearrangement joins TRBV4-2 to TRBJ1-5; D possibly corresponds to TRBD1 (5 bases). Per germline, CDR1 LGHNA and CDR2 YNFKEQ. Trimming stripped 0 bases from V and 7 bases from J, with 13 bases between. The CDR3 spans 15 residues. The CDR3 here is CASSQDGREDQPQHF. The CDR3 DNA reads as TGTGCCAGCAGCCAAGACGGCAGGGAGGACCAGCCCCAGCATTTT.

This rearrangement joins TRBV7-9 to TRBJ1-1; 7 bases map to TRBD1. The CDR3 has 14 residues. Per germline, CDR1 SEHNR and CDR2 FQNEAQ (reference sequence). V was pared by 3 bases and J by 1 base, with 2 bases of the junction left unmatched. CDR3 nucleotide sequence: TGTGCCAGCAGCTTGGGACAGACGAACACTGAAGCTTTCTTT. It yields the protein CASSLGQTNTEAFF.

CDR3 region: CASSLREHTEAFF. In DNA form, the CDR3 reads TGTGCCAGCAGCCTACGCGAACACACTGAAGCTTTCTTT. This chain uses TRBV7-2 with TRBJ1-1; no reliable D call. CDR3 length: 13 amino acids. The germline V gene has CDR1 SGHTA and CDR2 FQGNSA. The V end lost 5 bases, the J end lost 3 bases, and 10 bases lay between the germline ends. Full variable domain (outside the CDR3, taken from reference TRBV7-2 and TRBJ1-1): GAGVSQSPSNKVTEKGKDVELRCDPISGHTALYWYRQSLGQGLEFLIYFQGNSAPDKSGLPSDRFSAERTGGSVSTLTIQRTQQEDSAVYLCASSLREHTEAFFGQGTRLTVV.

This sequence joins TRBV29-1 and TRBJ2-7; TRBD2 matches 10 bases. Germline V lookup: CDR1 SQVTM, CDR2 ANQGSEA. The CDR3 totals 15 residues. Unmatched junction bases numbered 11, after V lost 4 bases and J lost 5 bases. CDR3 nucleotides: TGCAGCGTTGGGCTAGCGGGAGCCCGTCAGGACGAGCAGTACTTC. This encodes CSVGLAGARQDEQYF.

The chain carries TRBV5-6 and TRBJ2-3; maybe TRBD2 (5 bases). The germline CDR1 and CDR2 sequences are SGHDT and YYEEEE. CDR3 length equals 15 residues. The V and J ends lost 7 bases and 4 bases respectively, with 19 bases between them. The CDR3 nucleotides read TGTGCCAGCTTGGGGTGGGTGAGCGGTGCAGATACGCAGTATTTT. Translation: CASLGWVSGADTQYF.

The rearrangement joins TRBV5-1 to TRBJ2-5, with 10 bases that match TRBD1. The length of the CDR3 is 15 residues. Trimming cost V 0 bases and J 4 bases; bases outside gene matches: 3. Looked up from germline, CDR1 is SGHRS and CDR2 is YFSETQ. The CDR3 bases are TGCGCCAGCAGCTTGGCCGGGGACAGGGGAGAGACCCAGTACTTC. Its protein is CASSLAGDRGETQYF.

This rearrangement joins TRBV4-2 to TRBJ2-3; a weak D match, TRBD2 (7 bases). The CDR3 consists of 15 residues. Trimming cost V 4 bases and J 0 bases, with 11 bases left between them. Germline CDR1 reads LGHNA; CDR2 reads YNFKEQ. CDR3 DNA sequence: TGTGCCAGCAGCCCGGGGGGCCAGAGCACAGATACGCAGTATTTT. Protein: CASSPGGQSTDTQYF.

V gene TRBV11-2 combines with J gene TRBJ2-7; the D gene is possibly TRBD2 (7 bases). The CDR3 is 17 residues long. The germline CDR1 and CDR2 sequences are SGHAT and FQNNGV. The V gene lost 7 bases and the J gene lost 2 bases, with 24 bases spanning the gap. The CDR3 here is CASTQPRGPGRAYEQYF. CDR3 sequence (DNA): TGTGCCAGCACTCAGCCGCGGGGGCCGGGGCGGGCCTACGAGCAGTACTTC.

This clone was found once. V usage is TRBV13 and J usage is TRBJ2-7, with D perhaps TRBD1 (6 bases). V lost 5 bases to trimming and J lost 6 bases, with 23 bases between them. The CDR3 is 16 residues long. Per the germline V gene, CDR1 is PRHDT and CDR2 is FYEKMQ (reference sequence). The CDR3 reads CASSPTTGLWNIEQYF. The CDR3 nucleotides read TGTGCCAGCAGCCCAACGACAGGCCTCTGGAATATCGAGCAGTACTTC.

The CDR3 DNA is TGTGCCAGCAGTTTATCTATAGGGGGAAGAGAGACCCAGTACTTC. Amino acids: CASSLSIGGRETQYF. The chain couples TRBV27 to TRBJ2-5; a possible D gene is TRBD1 (6 bases). CDR1 and CDR2 from the germline V gene are MNHEY and SMNVEV (reference sequence). Trimming removed 0 bases at V and 4 bases at J, with 12 bases between. The CDR3 has 15 amino acids.

This sequence joins TRBV6-4 and TRBJ1-6; D might be TRBD1 (5 bases). CDR1 and CDR2 (germline): MRHNA, SNTAGT. CDR3 size: 15 residues. V lost 2 bases, J lost 7 bases, and 12 bases lay in between. The CDR3 region is CASSDLASGNSPLHF. CDR3 bases: TGTGCCAGCAGTGACCTGGCCTCAGGGAATTCACCCCTCCACTTT.

About this clone itself: The same CDR3 also results from other DNA sequences found in this sample. The chain has TRBV9 and TRBJ2-5; the match to TRBD2 covers 10 bases. The CDR3 has 15 amino acids. In germline, CDR1 is SGDLS, CDR2 YYNGEE. The V and J ends lost 2 bases and 4 bases, in that order; junction bases with no gene match: 5. In DNA form, the CDR3 reads TGTGCCAGCAGCGTGAGCGGGGGGGCCGGAGAGACCCAGTACTTC. Its translation: CASSVSGGAGETQYF.

The chain has TRBV5-4 and TRBJ2-3; 7 bases match TRBD2. The CDR3 loop spans 12 amino acids. J was trimmed by 5 bases and V by 3 bases; bases with no gene match: 0. CDR1 is SGHNT and CDR2 is YYREEE in the germline V gene (reference sequence). The CDR3 protein is CASSWGGDTQYF. Here the CDR3 DNA reads TGTGCCAGCAGCTGGGGGGGAGATACGCAGTATTTT.

The V and J genes are TRBV12-2 and TRBJ2-7; the listed D gene, TRBD2, was not tested against the DNA. TRBV12-2 is tagged as a pseudogene. The CDR3 has 18 residues. The CDR3 bases are TGTGCAAGTCGCATATTTCTAGCGGGAATAACGATTACCTACGAGCAGTACTTC. Its translation: CASRIFLAGITITYEQYF.

This clone showed up just once. In the same sample, other DNA sequences code for this CDR3. The rearrangement joins TRBV6-5 to TRBJ1-3; D unresolved. Per germline, CDR1 MNHEY and CDR2 SVGAGI. The V gene lost 5 bases and the J gene lost 2 bases, with 13 bases spanning the gap. The CDR3 is made up of 15 amino acids. CDR3 sequence (DNA): TGTGCCAGCAGTACCCGACATGATACTGGAAACACCATATATTTT. Its translation: CASSTRHDTGNTIYF.

This chain uses TRBV7-2 with TRBJ2-7, with 9 bases that match TRBD1. The ends lost 5 bases at V and 5 bases at J; junction bases unmatched: 7. The CDR3 runs 14 residues. Germline values: CDR1 SGHTA, CDR2 FQGNSA. CDR3 protein: CASSHGQGTNEQYF. In DNA form, the CDR3 reads TGTGCCAGCAGCCATGGACAGGGGACCAACGAGCAGTACTTC.